The T cell receptor (beta chain) described here comes from a study of blood T cell repertoires in COVID-19. Across the whole study: Some COVID-19 samples were acute and others convalescent; all came from the United States, Italy and Spain. In each case, the material was cDNA or gDNA derived from T cells, B-cell-depleted T cells, or PBMCs.

Sequencing was performed with immunoSEQ multiplex PCR; in TCRdb, only in-frame clones are kept and a portion is missing. The table lists under 130,000 clones, more than 80% of them singletons. This TCR derives from a human donor in a cohort sampled during active COVID-19. Source material: peripheral blood.

The CDR3 loop is CASSLWDNGAEQYF. In nucleotides, the CDR3 is TGCGCCAGCAGCTTATGGGACAACGGCGCCGAGCAGTACTTC. This chain uses TRBV5-1 with TRBJ2-7; perhaps TRBD1 as D (6 bases). This CDR3 has 14 residues. Trimming took off 2 bases at V and 6 bases at J, with 15 bases between the two ends. Germline lookup yields CDR1 SGHRS and CDR2 YFSETQ.